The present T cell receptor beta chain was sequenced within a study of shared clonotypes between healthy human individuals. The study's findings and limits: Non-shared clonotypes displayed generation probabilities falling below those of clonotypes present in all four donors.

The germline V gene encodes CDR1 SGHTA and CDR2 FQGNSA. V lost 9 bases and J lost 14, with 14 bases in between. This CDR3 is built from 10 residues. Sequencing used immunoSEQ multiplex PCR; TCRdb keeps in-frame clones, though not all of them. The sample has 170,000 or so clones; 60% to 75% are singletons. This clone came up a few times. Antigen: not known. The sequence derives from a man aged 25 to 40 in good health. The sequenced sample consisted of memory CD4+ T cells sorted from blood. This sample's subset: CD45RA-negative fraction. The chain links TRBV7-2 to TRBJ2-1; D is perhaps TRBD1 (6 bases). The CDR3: CARDPQGEFF. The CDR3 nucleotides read TGTGCCAGGGACCCACAGGGAGAGTTCTTC.